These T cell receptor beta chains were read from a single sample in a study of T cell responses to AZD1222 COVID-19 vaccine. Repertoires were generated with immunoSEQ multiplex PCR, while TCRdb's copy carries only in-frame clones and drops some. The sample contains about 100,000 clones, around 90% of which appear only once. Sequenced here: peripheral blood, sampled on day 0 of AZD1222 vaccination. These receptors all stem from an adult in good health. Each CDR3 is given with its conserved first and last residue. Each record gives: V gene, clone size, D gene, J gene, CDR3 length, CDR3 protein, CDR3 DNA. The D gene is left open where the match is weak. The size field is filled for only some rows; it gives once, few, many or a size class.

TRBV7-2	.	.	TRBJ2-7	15	CASSLDLGGSYEQYF	TGTGCCAGCAGCTTAGACTTAGGAGGATCCTACGAGCAGTACTTC
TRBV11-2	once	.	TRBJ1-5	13	CASSLEMNQPQHF	TGTGCCAGCAGCTTAGAAATGAATCAGCCCCAGCATTTT
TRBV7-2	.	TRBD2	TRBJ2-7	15	CASSYESGNFYEQYF	TGTGCCAGCAGCTACGAAAGCGGGAACTTCTACGAGCAGTACTTC
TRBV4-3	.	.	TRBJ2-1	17	CASSPRGPGNSYNEQFF	TGCGCCAGCAGCCCAAGGGGACCGGGGAACTCCTACAATGAGCAGTTCTTC
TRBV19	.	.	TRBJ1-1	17	CASSTTSGPGTHTEAFF	TGTGCCAGTAGTACCACCTCGGGACCAGGTACACACACTGAAGCTTTCTTT
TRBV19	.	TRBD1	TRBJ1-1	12	CATGDRVGEAFF	TGTGCCACAGGGGACAGGGTAGGCGAAGCTTTCTTT
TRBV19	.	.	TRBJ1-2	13	CASSIIQGIGYTF	TGTGCCAGTAGTATAATTCAGGGTATTGGCTACACCTTC
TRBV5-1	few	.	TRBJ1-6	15	CASSLIPGVSSPLHF	TGCGCCAGCAGCTTGATTCCAGGGGTCTCCTCACCCCTCCACTTT
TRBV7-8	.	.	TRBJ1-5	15	CASSSEGQSNQPQHF	TGTGCCAGCAGCTCGGAAGGACAGTCCAATCAGCCCCAGCATTTT
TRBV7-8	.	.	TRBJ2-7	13	CASSLDRPYEQYF	TGTGCCAGCAGCTTAGATCGCCCGTACGAGCAGTACTTC